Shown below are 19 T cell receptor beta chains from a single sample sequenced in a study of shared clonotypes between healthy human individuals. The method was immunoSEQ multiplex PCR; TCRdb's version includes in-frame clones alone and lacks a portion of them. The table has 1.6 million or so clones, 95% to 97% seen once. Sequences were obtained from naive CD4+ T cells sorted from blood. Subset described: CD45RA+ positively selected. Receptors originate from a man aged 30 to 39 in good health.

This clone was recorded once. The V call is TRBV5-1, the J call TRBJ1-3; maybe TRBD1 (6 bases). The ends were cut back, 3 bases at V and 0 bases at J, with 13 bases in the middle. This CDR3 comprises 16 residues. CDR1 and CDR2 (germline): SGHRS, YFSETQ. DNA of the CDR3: TGCGCCAGCAGCTGGGGGGCCAGGAACTCTGGAAACACCATATATTTT. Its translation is CASSWGARNSGNTIYF.

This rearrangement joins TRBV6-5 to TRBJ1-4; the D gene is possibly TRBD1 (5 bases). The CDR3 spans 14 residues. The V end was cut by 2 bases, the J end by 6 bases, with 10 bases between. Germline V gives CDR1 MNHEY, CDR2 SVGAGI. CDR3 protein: CASSYRDGDEKLFF. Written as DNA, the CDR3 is TGTGCCAGCAGTTACAGGGACGGAGATGAAAAACTGTTTTTT.

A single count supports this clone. The CDR3 loop is CASSLRGQETYEQYF. The CDR3 nucleotides are TGTGCCAGCAGCTTACGGGGACAGGAGACCTACGAGCAGTACTTC. V and J are TRBV7-8 and TRBJ2-7, with TRBD1 matching over 8 bases. Per germline, CDR1 SGHVS and CDR2 FQNEAQ. Unmatched junction bases numbered 5, after V lost 2 bases and J lost 2 bases. The CDR3 contains 15 residues.

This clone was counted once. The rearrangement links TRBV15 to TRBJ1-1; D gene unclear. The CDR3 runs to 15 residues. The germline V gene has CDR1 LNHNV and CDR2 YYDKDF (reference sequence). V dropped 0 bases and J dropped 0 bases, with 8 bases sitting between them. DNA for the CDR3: TGTGCCACCAGCAGAGATTCACGGGTGAACACTGAAGCTTTCTTT. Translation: CATSRDSRVNTEAFF.

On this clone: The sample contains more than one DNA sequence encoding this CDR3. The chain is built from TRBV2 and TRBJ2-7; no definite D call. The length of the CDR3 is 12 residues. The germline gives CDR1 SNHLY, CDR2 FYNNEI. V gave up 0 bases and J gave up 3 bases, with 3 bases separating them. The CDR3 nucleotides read TGTGCCAGCAGTGAAGCCAGCTACGAGCAGTACTTC. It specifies CASSEASYEQYF.

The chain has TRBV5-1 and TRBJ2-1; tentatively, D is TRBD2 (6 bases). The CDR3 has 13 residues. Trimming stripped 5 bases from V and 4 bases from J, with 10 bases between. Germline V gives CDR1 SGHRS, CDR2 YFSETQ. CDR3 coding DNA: TGCGCCAGCAGAGGTGGGAGGTACAATGAGCAGTTCTTC. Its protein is CASRGGRYNEQFF.

DNA for the CDR3: TGTGCCAGCAGTTACTCGAAGGCGGCCACCTACGAGCAGTACTTC. It encodes CASSYSKAATYEQYF. The chain uses TRBV6-5 and TRBJ2-7; D is ambiguous. This CDR3 region has 15 residues. V shed 0 bases and J shed 2 bases, with 11 bases lying between them. Germline CDR1 reads MNHEY; CDR2 reads SVGAGI.

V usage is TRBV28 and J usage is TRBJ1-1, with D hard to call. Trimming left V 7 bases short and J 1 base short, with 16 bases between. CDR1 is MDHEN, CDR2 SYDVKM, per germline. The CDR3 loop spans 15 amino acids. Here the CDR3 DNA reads TGTGCCAGCACCGCCGGGAGGATGAGGAACACTGAAGCTTTCTTT. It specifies CASTAGRMRNTEAFF. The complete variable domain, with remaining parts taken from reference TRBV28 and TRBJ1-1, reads DVKVTQSSRYLVKRTGEKVFLECVQDMDHENMFWYRQDPGLGLRLIYFSYDVKMKEKGDIPEGYSVSREKKERFSLILESASTNQTSMYLCASTAGRMRNTEAFFGQGTRLTVV.

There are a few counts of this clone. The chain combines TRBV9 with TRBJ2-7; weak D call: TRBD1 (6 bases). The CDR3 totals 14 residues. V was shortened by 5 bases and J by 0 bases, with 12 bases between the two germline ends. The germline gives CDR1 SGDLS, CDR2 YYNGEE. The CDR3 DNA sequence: TGTGCCAGCAGGGACGACAGGACCTCCTACGAGCAGTACTTC. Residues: CASRDDRTSYEQYF.

CDR3 sequence reads: CASSLAQASGYTF. CDR3 nucleotides: TGCGCCAGCAGCTTGGCCCAGGCTTCTGGCTACACCTTC. The V call is TRBV5-1, the J call TRBJ1-2; D uncertain. Trimming stripped 0 bases from V and 7 bases from J, with 10 bases between. CDR3 length: 13 amino acids. Germline values: CDR1 SGHRS, CDR2 YFSETQ.

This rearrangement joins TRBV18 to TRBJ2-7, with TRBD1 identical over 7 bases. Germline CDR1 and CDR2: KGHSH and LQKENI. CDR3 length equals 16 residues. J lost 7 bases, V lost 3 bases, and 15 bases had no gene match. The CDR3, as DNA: TGTGCCAGCTCACCTACGACAGGGCACCCCCTGTTTGAGCAGTACTTC. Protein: CASSPTTGHPLFEQYF.

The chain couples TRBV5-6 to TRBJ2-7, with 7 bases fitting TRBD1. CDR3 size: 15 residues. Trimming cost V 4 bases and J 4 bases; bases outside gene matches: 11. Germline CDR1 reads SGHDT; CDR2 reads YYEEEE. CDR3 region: CASSATGVFFYEQYF. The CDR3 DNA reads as TGTGCCAGCAGCGCAACAGGGGTTTTCTTTTACGAGCAGTACTTC.

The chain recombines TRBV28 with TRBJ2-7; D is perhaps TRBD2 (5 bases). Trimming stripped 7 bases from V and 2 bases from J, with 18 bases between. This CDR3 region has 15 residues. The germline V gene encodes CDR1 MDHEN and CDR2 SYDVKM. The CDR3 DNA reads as TGTGCCAGCACTGTACAGACGACTACTCCCTACGAGCAGTACTTC. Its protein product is CASTVQTTTPYEQYF.

The CDR3 DNA follows: TGTGCCAGCAGTTTTACCCGGAACACTGAAGCTTTCTTT. Protein: CASSFTRNTEAFF. V and J are TRBV11-3 and TRBJ1-1; unclear D gene. Germline CDR1 reads SGHNT; CDR2 reads YENEEA. The CDR3 contains 13 residues. Trimming pared 6 bases from V and 1 base from J, leaving 9 bases between. The complete variable domain, with remaining parts taken from reference TRBV11-3 and TRBJ1-1, reads EAGVVQSPRYKIIEKKQPVAFWCNPISGHNTLYWYLQNLGQGPELLIRYENEEAVDDSQLPKDRFSAERLKGVDSTLKIQPAELGDSAVYLCASSFTRNTEAFFGQGTRLTVV.

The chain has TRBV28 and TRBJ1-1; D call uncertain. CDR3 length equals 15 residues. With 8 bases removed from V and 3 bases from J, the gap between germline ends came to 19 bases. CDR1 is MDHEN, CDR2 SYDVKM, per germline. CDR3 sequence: CASPPAGGIDTEAFF. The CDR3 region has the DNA TGTGCCAGCCCACCGGCGGGCGGGATCGACACTGAAGCTTTCTTT. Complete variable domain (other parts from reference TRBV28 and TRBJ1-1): DVKVTQSSRYLVKRTGEKVFLECVQDMDHENMFWYRQDPGLGLRLIYFSYDVKMKEKGDIPEGYSVSREKKERFSLILESASTNQTSMYLCASPPAGGIDTEAFFGQGTRLTVV.

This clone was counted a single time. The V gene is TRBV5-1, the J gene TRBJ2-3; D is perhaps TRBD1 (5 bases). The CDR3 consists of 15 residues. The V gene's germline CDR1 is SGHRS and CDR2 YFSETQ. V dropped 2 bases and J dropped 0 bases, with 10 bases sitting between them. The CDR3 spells CASSFRTPSTDTQYF. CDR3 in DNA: TGCGCCAGCAGCTTTAGGACACCCAGCACAGATACGCAGTATTTT.

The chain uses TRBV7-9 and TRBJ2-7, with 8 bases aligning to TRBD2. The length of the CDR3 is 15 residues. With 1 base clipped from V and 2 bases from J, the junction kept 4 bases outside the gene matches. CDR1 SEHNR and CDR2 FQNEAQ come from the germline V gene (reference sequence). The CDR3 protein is CASSLENGRAYEQYF. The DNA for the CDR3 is TGTGCCAGCAGCTTAGAAAACGGGAGGGCCTACGAGCAGTACTTC.

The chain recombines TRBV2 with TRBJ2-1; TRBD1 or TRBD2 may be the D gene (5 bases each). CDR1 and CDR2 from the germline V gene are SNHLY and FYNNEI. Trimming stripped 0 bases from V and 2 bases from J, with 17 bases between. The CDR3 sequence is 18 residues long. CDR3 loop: CASSEAAGASNTYNEQFF. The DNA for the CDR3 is TGTGCCAGCAGTGAAGCGGCCGGGGCTAGTAATACCTACAATGAGCAGTTCTTC.

CDR3 residues: CASSVQGTSEGEQFF. For the CDR3, the DNA is TGTGCCAGCAGCGTCCAGGGGACTAGCGAGGGTGAGCAGTTCTTC. The V gene is TRBV9, the J gene TRBJ2-1; 10 bases line up with TRBD2. CDR3 length: 15 amino acids. V was clipped by 2 bases and J by 9 bases; unmatched bases: 8. Germline CDR1 is SGDLS and CDR2 is YYNGEE.